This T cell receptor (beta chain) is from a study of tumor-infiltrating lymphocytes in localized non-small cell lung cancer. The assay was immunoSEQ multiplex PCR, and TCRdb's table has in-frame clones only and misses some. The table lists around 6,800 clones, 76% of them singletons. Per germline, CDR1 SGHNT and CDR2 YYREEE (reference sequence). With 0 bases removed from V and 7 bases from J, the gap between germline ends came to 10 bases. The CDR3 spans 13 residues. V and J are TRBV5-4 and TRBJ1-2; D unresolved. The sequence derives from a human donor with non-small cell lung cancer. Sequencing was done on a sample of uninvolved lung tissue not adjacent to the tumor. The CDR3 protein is CASSLVPIGGYTF. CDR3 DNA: TGTGCCAGCAGCTTGGTACCTATTGGTGGCTACACCTTC.